What follows are 15 T cell receptor beta chains derived from one specimen sequenced in a study of beta chain features in type 1 diabetes. The study reverse transcribed the entire isolated RNA, so it sequenced expressed TCRB transcripts. Using immunoSEQ multiplex PCR, the repertoire was profiled, and TCRdb retains in-frame clones only, with some absent. The sample consists of 300,000 to 400,000 clones, under 8.5% of them appearing once. The specimen sequenced was central memory CD4+ T cells from blood. These receptors came from a woman in her late teens or twenties in good health.

This clone occurred a few times. The rearrangement joins TRBV7-2 to TRBJ2-5; TRBD1 or TRBD2 may be the D gene (6 bases each). Looked up from germline, CDR1 is SGHTA and CDR2 is FQGNSA. The V end was cut by 4 bases, the J end by 4 bases, with 16 bases between. This CDR3 comprises 15 residues. The CDR3 protein is CASSSGRGGTETQYF. The CDR3 region has the DNA TGTGCCAGCAGCTCGGGCAGGGGAGGAACAGAGACCCAGTACTTC.

This clone came up a few times. The chain joins TRBV4-2 to TRBJ2-1; D gene ambiguous. Trimming took 5 bases from V and 6 from J, leaving 20 bases between them. Looked up from germline, CDR1 is LGHNA and CDR2 is YNFKEQ. CDR3 length equals 16 residues. The CDR3 spells CASSGKLSRVSNEQFF. The CDR3 region has the DNA TGTGCCAGCAGCGGAAAGCTTAGTAGGGTATCCAATGAGCAGTTCTTC.

The rearrangement joins TRBV21-1 to TRBJ1-1; the listed D gene, TRBD1, was not tested against the DNA. TRBV21-1 is flagged as a pseudogene. The CDR3 spans 15 residues. The CDR3 nucleotides are TGTGCCAGGTACAGGGGGCGCCGAGGAAACACTGAAGCTTTCTTT. Its protein is CARYRGRRGNTEAFF.

The chain recombines TRBV20-1 with TRBJ2-1; D not certain. The V and J ends lost 1 base and 5 bases respectively, with 3 bases between them. Germline V lookup: CDR1 DFQATT, CDR2 SNEGSKA (reference sequence). The CDR3 length is 11 residues. CDR3 sequence reads: CSARGDNEQFF. The CDR3 coding sequence is TGCAGTGCTAGAGGGGACAATGAGCAGTTCTTC.

V is TRBV7-2 and J is TRBJ2-5; D not resolved. This CDR3 contains 12 residues. Germline lookup yields CDR1 SGHTA and CDR2 FQGNSA. Trimming left V 10 bases short and J 2 bases short, with 11 bases between. The CDR3 protein is CANDTEQETQYF. Written as DNA, the CDR3 is TGTGCCAACGATACAGAACAAGAGACCCAGTACTTC.

This clone was detected only a few times. The same CDR3 also results from other DNA sequences found in this sample. This chain links TRBV7-2 with TRBJ1-2; D is possibly TRBD1 (6 bases). V was trimmed by 6 bases and J by 2 bases, leaving 10 bases between them. This CDR3 comprises 13 residues. Per germline, CDR1 SGHTA and CDR2 FQGNSA. DNA for the CDR3: TGTGCCAGCAGTCCCGGACAGAACTATGGCTACACCTTC. Translation: CASSPGQNYGYTF.

There are a few counts of this clone. The rearrangement links TRBV5-1 to TRBJ1-5; 7 bases map to TRBD1. The CDR3 is 15 residues long. The germline V gene encodes CDR1 SGHRS and CDR2 YFSETQ. With 0 bases clipped from V and 4 bases from J, the junction kept 4 bases outside the gene matches. The chain's CDR3 is CASSLGQGINQPQHF. The CDR3 DNA follows: TGCGCCAGCAGCTTGGGACAGGGAATTAATCAGCCCCAGCATTTT.

This clone was detected a few times. The gene calls are TRBV7-9 and TRBJ2-7; perhaps D is TRBD1 or TRBD2 (5 bases each). This CDR3 is 13 amino acids long. The ends were cut back, 0 bases at V and 5 bases at J, with 8 bases in the middle. CDR1 is SEHNR and CDR2 is FQNEAQ in the germline V gene (reference sequence). The DNA of the CDR3 is TGTGCCAGCAGCTTAGCGGGACCGAACGAGCAGTACTTC. Translating gives CASSLAGPNEQYF. The full variable domain, in which reference TRBV7-9 and TRBJ2-7 provide the parts outside the CDR3, is DTGVSQNPRHKITKRGQNVTFRCDPISEHNRLYWYRQTLGQGPEFLTYFQNEAQLEKSRLLSDRFSAERPKGSFSTLEIQRTEQGDSAMYLCASSLAGPNEQYFGPGTRLTVT.

The chain employs TRBV5-1 and TRBJ2-6, with D possibly matching TRBD1 (5 bases). Germline CDR1 and CDR2: SGHRS and YFSETQ. CDR3 size: 17 residues. V was cut by 1 base and J by 0 bases, with 11 bases left in between. The CDR3 here is CASSLTTTASGANVLTF. The CDR3 bases are TGCGCCAGCAGCTTGACCACGACAGCCTCTGGGGCCAACGTCCTGACTTTC.

There are a few counts of this clone. The rearrangement links TRBV27 to TRBJ2-1; TRBD1 might be the D (6 bases). The CDR3 runs 13 residues. With 8 bases removed from V and 4 bases from J, the gap between germline ends came to 12 bases. The germline CDR1 and CDR2 sequences are MNHEY and SMNVEV (reference sequence). The CDR3 nucleotides are TGTGCCAGCGGAAAAAGGGGGTACAATGAGCAGTTCTTC. It encodes CASGKRGYNEQFF.

V is TRBV27 and J is TRBJ2-6; unclear D gene. CDR3 size: 14 residues. Germline V gene sequence: CDR1 MNHEY, CDR2 SMNVEV (reference sequence). CDR3 bases: TGTGGAAGCAGTCTAGGCTCTGGGGCCAACGTCCTGACTTTC. The encoded protein is CGSSLGSGANVLTF. Drawing the rest from reference TRBV27 and TRBJ2-6, the complete variable domain is EAQVTQNPRYLITVTGKKLTVTCSQNMNHEYMSWYRQDPGLGLRQIYYSMNVEVTDKGDVPEGYKVSRKEKRNFPLILESPSPNQTSLYFCGSSLGSGANVLTFGAGSRLTVL.

Worth noting for this clone: The sample holds other DNA sequences that translate to the same CDR3. The J gene is TRBJ2-7, the V gene TRBV7-9, with 12 positions matching TRBD1. Trimming removed 5 bases from V and 6 bases from J; junction bases left unmatched: 5. The CDR3 totals 14 residues. Germline CDR1 SEHNR, CDR2 FQNEAQ (reference sequence). DNA for the CDR3: TGTGCCAGCAGCCCCTGGGACAGGGGGCGCGAGCAGTACTTC. This translates into CASSPWDRGREQYF.

A few counts support this clone. The chain carries TRBV14 and TRBJ1-4; D unresolved. The V and J ends lost 4 bases and 4 bases respectively, with 16 bases between them. CDR3 length: 16 amino acids. The germline CDR1 and CDR2 sequences are SGHDN and FVKESK. As DNA, the CDR3 is TGTGCCAGCAGCCCCGCCTCCGGAAATTTTAATGAAAAACTGTTTTTT. This sequence encodes CASSPASGNFNEKLFF.

Only a few counts were recorded for this clone. The chain joins TRBV7-2 to TRBJ2-3; D is possibly TRBD2 (6 bases). The length of the CDR3 is 16 residues. Germline V gives CDR1 SGHTA, CDR2 FQGNSA. V was trimmed by 5 bases and J by 3 bases, leaving 18 bases between them. CDR3 coding DNA: TGTGCCAGCAGCCTAGTTGCGAGCGCGGGGACAGATACGCAGTATTTT. It translates to CASSLVASAGTDTQYF.

This clone showed up just a few times. The chain carries TRBV5-4 and TRBJ2-3; D tentatively reads TRBD1 or TRBD2 (5 bases each). The V and J ends lost 0 bases and 0 bases respectively, with 8 bases between them. CDR3 length: 15 residues. CDR1 is SGHNT, CDR2 YYREEE, per germline (reference sequence). Here the CDR3 DNA reads TGTGCCAGCAGCTTGGCATGGGGGAGCACAGATACGCAGTATTTT. This codes for CASSLAWGSTDTQYF.